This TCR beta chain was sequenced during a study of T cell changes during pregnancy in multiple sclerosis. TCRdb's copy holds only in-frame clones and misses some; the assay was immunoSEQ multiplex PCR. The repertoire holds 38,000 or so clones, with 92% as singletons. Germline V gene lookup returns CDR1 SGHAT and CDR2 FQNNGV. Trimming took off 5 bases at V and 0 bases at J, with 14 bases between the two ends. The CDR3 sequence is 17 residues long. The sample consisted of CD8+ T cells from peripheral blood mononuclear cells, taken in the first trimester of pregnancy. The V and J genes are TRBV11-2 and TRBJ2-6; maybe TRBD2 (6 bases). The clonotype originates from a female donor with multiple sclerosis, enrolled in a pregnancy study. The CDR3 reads CASSPARGSSGANVLTF. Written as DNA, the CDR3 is TGTGCCAGCAGCCCAGCACGGGGGTCCTCTGGGGCCAACGTCCTGACTTTC.